Here is one T cell receptor beta chain with its context. What it recognizes is unknown. There were TCR beta CDR3 regions amplified from RNA transcripts. The TCR CDR3 first-round RT-PCR relied on the HTBI primer set. TCRdb fed the multiplex PCR reads into MiXCR, producing one record per CDR3 protein. The sample has approximately 330,000 distinct CDR3 sequences, approximately 14% seen once. The data originate from a study of T cells in Graves' hyperthyroidism and ophthalmopathy. Study as a whole: Peripheral blood sampling occurred at initial diagnosis, before any treatment.

Whole-study findings and limits: Ophthalmopathy was separated from stable hyperthyroidism by a 13 V-J model. Most thyroid clonotypes expanded above 0.001 were also detected in blood.

Lactation, pregnancy, other autoimmune disease or uncontrolled infection led to exclusion of patients. The germline V gene has CDR1 GTSNPN and CDR2 SVGIG (reference sequence). The CDR3 length is 11 residues. V lost 3 bases to trimming and J lost 12 bases, with 9 bases between them. This TCR came from a woman aged 40 to 55 with Graves' ophthalmopathy. The sequenced sample consisted of blood. The rearrangement links TRBV30 to TRBJ2-6, with a tentative D call TRBD1 (6 bases). CDR3 sequence: CAWRDSGVLTF. For the CDR3, the DNA is TGTGCCTGGAGGGACAGCGGCGTCCTGACTTTC.